What follows are 26 T cell receptor beta chains derived from one specimen sequenced in a study of blood T cell repertoires in COVID-19. The protocol was immunoSEQ multiplex PCR, while the TCRdb copy is restricted to in-frame clones and leaves out a portion. This table holds approximately 85,000 clones, about 92% found once. Sequencing was performed on peripheral blood. Receptors were obtained from a man aged 45-60 years with acute or convalescent COVID-19.

The rearrangement uses TRBV6-1 and TRBJ2-2; 7 bases are shared with TRBD1. The trim removed 4 bases at V and 4 bases at J, leaving 9 bases unmatched. Germline values: CDR1 MNHNS, CDR2 SASEGT. The CDR3 consists of 16 residues. The CDR3 DNA is TGTGCCAGCAGTGCCTCCGGGACAGTTGTCACCGGGGAGCTGTTTTTT. Translation gives CASSASGTVVTGELFF.

About this clone itself: The germline gene is not matched at one end of the junction; a read error may be the cause. This chain joins TRBV18 and TRBJ2-3; a possible D gene is TRBD2 (6 bases). The CDR3 runs to 14 residues. The germline V gene encodes CDR1 KGHSH and CDR2 LQKENI. The DNA of the CDR3 is TGTGCCAGCTCACCGGGTACTAGCAAAGATACGCAGTATTTT. Protein sequence: CASSPGTSKDTQYF.

This chain links TRBV5-6 with TRBJ1-6; a weak D match, TRBD1 (5 bases). With 2 bases removed from V and 7 bases from J, the gap between germline ends came to 10 bases. The germline V gene encodes CDR1 SGHDT and CDR2 YYEEEE. This CDR3 is built from 14 residues. CDR3 coding DNA: TGTGCCAGCAGCTTCAGGACAAAGAATTCACCCCTCCACTTT. The encoded protein is CASSFRTKNSPLHF.

The J gene is TRBJ1-6, the V gene TRBV7-9; D not certain. There are 14 residues in the CDR3. From germline, CDR1 is SEHNR and CDR2 FQNEAQ (reference sequence). The germline V and J ends were trimmed by 3 bases and 9 bases, with 12 bases remaining between them. The CDR3 region is CASSFGVWGSPLHF. The CDR3 DNA is TGTGCCAGCAGCTTCGGGGTTTGGGGTTCACCCCTCCACTTT.

With respect to this clone: The sample carries other DNA sequences with the same CDR3. V and J are TRBV3-1 (or the pseudogene TRBV3-2) and TRBJ2-2; D gene ambiguous. CDR3 length equals 13 residues. Germline V gene lookup returns CDR1 LGHDT and CDR2 YNNKEL (reference sequence). Trimming took 0 bases from V and 6 from J, leaving 5 bases between them. CDR3 protein: CASSQEGAGELFF. DNA of the CDR3: TGTGCCAGCAGCCAAGAAGGAGCCGGGGAGCTGTTTTTT.

The V call is TRBV5-5, the J call TRBJ1-1; maybe TRBD1 (5 bases). CDR3 size: 13 residues. Trimming shortened V by 4 bases and J by 1 base, and 8 bases separated the two germline ends. Germline CDR1 and CDR2: SGHKS and YYEKEE (reference sequence). The CDR3: CASSQDRNTEAFF. DNA for the CDR3: TGTGCCAGCAGCCAAGACAGGAACACTGAAGCTTTCTTT. The full variable domain, in which reference TRBV5-5 and TRBJ1-1 provide the parts outside the CDR3, is DAGVTQSPTHLIKTRGQQVTLRCSPISGHKSVSWYQQVLGQGPQFIFQYYEKEERGRGNFPDRFSARQFPNYSSELNVNALLLGDSALYLCASSQDRNTEAFFGQGTRLTVV.

This chain links TRBV3-1 (or the pseudogene TRBV3-2) with TRBJ1-2; D unresolved. The CDR3 extends over 15 amino acids. Between the trimmed V and J ends, which lost 0 bases and 3 bases, there was a span of 11 bases. Per germline, CDR1 LGHDT and CDR2 YNNKEL (reference sequence). This CDR3 reads CASSQEATGDYGYTF. DNA for the CDR3: TGTGCCAGCAGCCAAGAAGCTACCGGGGACTATGGCTACACCTTC.

The CDR3 reads CASSDRGGARNTIYF. The CDR3 DNA reads as TGTGCCAGCAGTGATAGAGGGGGCGCCAGAAACACCATATATTTT. The chain is built from TRBV6-1 and TRBJ1-3; TRBD1 aligns across 7 bases. The germline V gene has CDR1 MNHNS and CDR2 SASEGT. This CDR3 spans 15 amino acids. Unmatched junction bases numbered 7, after V lost 3 bases and J lost 5 bases.

This sequence joins TRBV28 and TRBJ2-3; TRBD2 agrees at 11 bases. From germline, CDR1 is MDHEN and CDR2 SYDVKM. With 3 bases clipped from V and 4 bases from J, the junction kept 9 bases outside the gene matches. The CDR3 has 17 residues. This CDR3 reads CASSFGLAGGTADTQYF. CDR3 sequence (DNA): TGTGCCAGCAGTTTCGGCCTAGCGGGAGGTACTGCAGATACGCAGTATTTT.

The gene calls are TRBV28 and TRBJ2-7, with 7 nucleotides matching TRBD1. CDR3 length: 18 amino acids. In germline, CDR1 is MDHEN, CDR2 SYDVKM. V gave up 1 base and J gave up 0 bases; unmatched junction bases: 12. CDR3 sequence reads: CASSLLVDLGQSSYEQYF. The CDR3, as DNA: TGTGCCAGCAGTTTATTGGTGGATTTGGGACAGAGCTCCTACGAGCAGTACTTC.

The chain uses TRBV4-1 and TRBJ1-2; D possibly corresponds to TRBD1 (5 bases). The CDR3 is 14 residues long. CDR1 and CDR2 from the germline V gene are MGHRA and YSYEKL. With 0 bases removed from V and 2 bases from J, the gap between germline ends came to 7 bases. The CDR3 reads CASSQDQGNYGYTF. The CDR3 coding sequence is TGCGCCAGCAGCCAAGATCAGGGCAACTATGGCTACACCTTC.

The chain uses TRBV7-2 and TRBJ1-2, with no clear D. The V gene's germline CDR1 is SGHTA and CDR2 FQGNSA. CDR3 size: 18 residues. Trimming took 2 bases from V and 6 from J, leaving 25 bases between them. CDR3 region: CASSLSLPTGIMRNGYTF. The CDR3 DNA follows: TGTGCCAGCAGCTTAAGTCTTCCGACGGGGATAATGAGAAATGGCTACACCTTC.

The V call is TRBV28, the J call TRBJ1-5; 8 bases map to TRBD1. The CDR3 consists of 16 residues. Germline V gene data show CDR1 as MDHEN and CDR2 as SYDVKM. V gave up 5 bases and J gave up 7 bases; unmatched junction bases: 13. The CDR3 reads CASSLTGALWEQPQHF. The CDR3, as DNA: TGTGCCAGCAGTCTGACAGGGGCGTTGTGGGAACAGCCCCAGCATTTT. The full variable domain, in which reference TRBV28 and TRBJ1-5 provide the parts outside the CDR3, is DVKVTQSSRYLVKRTGEKVFLECVQDMDHENMFWYRQDPGLGLRLIYFSYDVKMKEKGDIPEGYSVSREKKERFSLILESASTNQTSMYLCASSLTGALWEQPQHFGDGTRLSIL.

V usage is TRBV9 and J usage is TRBJ2-2; 8 nucleotides agree with TRBD1. Germline V gene lookup returns CDR1 SGDLS and CDR2 YYNGEE. V was clipped by 4 bases and J by 1 base; unmatched bases: 9. The CDR3 has 17 residues. CDR3 nucleotides: TGTGCCAGCAGCCCCCGGACAGGGACGCTGAACACCGGGGAGCTGTTTTTT. It specifies CASSPRTGTLNTGELFF.

There are a few counts of this clone. V and J are TRBV19 and TRBJ1-4, with TRBD1 as a possible D gene (6 bases). This CDR3 spans 14 amino acids. Trimming stripped 5 bases from V and 5 bases from J, with 12 bases between. Per germline, CDR1 LNHDA and CDR2 SQIVND (reference sequence). The CDR3 loop is CASSDTGLNEKLFF. The CDR3 nucleotides are TGTGCCAGTAGTGATACAGGGTTGAATGAAAAACTGTTTTTT.

The chain uses TRBV5-1 and TRBJ2-5, with 14 bases fitting TRBD2. The germline V gene encodes CDR1 SGHRS and CDR2 YFSETQ. V lost 4 bases, J lost 1 base, and 3 bases stayed unmatched. This CDR3 region has 16 residues. DNA for the CDR3: TGCGCCAGCAGCCCGGGACTAGCGGGGGCCCAAGAGACCCAGTACTTC. Translated: CASSPGLAGAQETQYF.

The chain links TRBV3-1 (or the pseudogene TRBV3-2) to TRBJ2-1; D unresolved. This CDR3 region has 14 residues. In germline, CDR1 is LGHDT, CDR2 YNNKEL (reference sequence). The V gene lost 0 bases and the J gene lost 9 bases, with 12 bases spanning the gap. The CDR3 nucleotides read TGTGCCAGCAGCCAAGATAGAGGTTTCGCTGAGCAGTTCTTC. Amino acids: CASSQDRGFAEQFF.

This clone has only one observation. The V and J genes are TRBV5-1 and TRBJ2-3; D not resolved. Germline values: CDR1 SGHRS, CDR2 YFSETQ. V lost 0 bases and J 0 bases, leaving 5 bases between the germline ends. The CDR3 length is 14 residues. CDR3: CASSLVQSTDTQYF. CDR3 nucleotide sequence: TGCGCCAGCAGCTTGGTACAAAGCACAGATACGCAGTATTTT.

This clone has a single count. The chain carries TRBV7-9 and TRBJ1-1, with D uncertain. Between the trimmed V and J ends, which lost 1 base and 3 bases, there was a span of 12 bases. This CDR3 comprises 15 residues. Germline CDR1 is SEHNR and CDR2 is FQNEAQ (reference sequence). CDR3 amino acids: CASSLERGVDTEAFF. Written as DNA, the CDR3 is TGTGCCAGCAGCTTAGAACGGGGAGTGGACACTGAAGCTTTCTTT.

This chain connects TRBV14 to TRBJ2-7; D may be TRBD1 (6 bases). Trimming pared 4 bases from V and 4 bases from J, leaving 11 bases between. The CDR3 spans 13 residues. Germline V gene sequence: CDR1 SGHDN, CDR2 FVKESK. The CDR3 coding sequence is TGTGCCAGCAGCCTTACAGGGCGTTACGAGCAGTACGTC. This encodes CASSLTGRYEQYV.

The V call is TRBV3-1 (or the pseudogene TRBV3-2), the J call TRBJ1-1, with D uncertain. V gave up 1 base and J gave up 1 base, with 13 bases separating them. The CDR3 contains 16 residues. Germline loops: CDR1 LGHDT, CDR2 YNNKEL (reference sequence). The CDR3 nucleotides are TGTGCCAGCAGCCAAGGATCTGGGCGGGAGAACACTGAAGCTTTCTTT. Amino acids: CASSQGSGRENTEAFF.

The V gene is TRBV7-6, the J gene TRBJ2-1; TRBD2 matches 14 bases. Germline-derived CDR1 and CDR2 are SGHVS and FNYEAQ. Unmatched junction bases numbered 6, after V lost 4 bases and J lost 4 bases. CDR3 length equals 17 residues. In DNA, the CDR3 is TGTGCCAGCAGCTCGCGACTAGCGGGGGGGCTTTACAATGAGCAGTTCTTC. This sequence encodes CASSSRLAGGLYNEQFF.

CDR3 DNA sequence: TGTGCCAGCATCCCTAGCGGGATAAGGACAGATACGCAGTATTTT. Translation: CASIPSGIRTDTQYF. The chain joins TRBV6-2 or TRBV6-3 to TRBJ2-3, with TRBD2 identical over 9 bases. The CDR3 consists of 15 residues. The junction had 8 bases not matched to a gene; V was cut back by 7 bases and J by 3 bases. Germline loops: CDR1 MNHEY, CDR2 SVGEGT.

The gene calls are TRBV6-5 and TRBJ2-2; D remains unclear. There are 13 residues in the CDR3. V lost 0 bases and J lost 5, with 4 bases in between. Germline assignment: CDR1 MNHEY and CDR2 SVGAGI. CDR3 in amino acids: CASSYSETGELFF. The CDR3 coding sequence is TGTGCCAGCAGTTACTCTGAGACCGGGGAGCTGTTTTTT.

The chain joins TRBV6-2 or TRBV6-3 to TRBJ2-7; D unresolved. Germline V gives CDR1 MNHEY, CDR2 SVGEGT. The CDR3 length is 13 residues. The V gene lost 5 bases and the J gene lost 1 base, with 9 bases spanning the gap. In DNA, the CDR3 is TGTGCCAGCAGTCATGGGCCGTCCTACGAGCAGTACTTC. Protein: CASSHGPSYEQYF.

The chain couples TRBV3-1 (or the pseudogene TRBV3-2) to TRBJ2-5; D possibly corresponds to TRBD2 (6 bases). The germline V gene encodes CDR1 LGHDT and CDR2 YNNKEL (reference sequence). V was cut by 3 bases and J by 5 bases, with 22 bases left in between. The CDR3 extends over 17 amino acids. DNA of the CDR3: TGTGCCAGCAGCCAGCAACTTGGACTACCCTCGGCCGAGACCCAGTACTTC. Encoded protein: CASSQQLGLPSAETQYF.